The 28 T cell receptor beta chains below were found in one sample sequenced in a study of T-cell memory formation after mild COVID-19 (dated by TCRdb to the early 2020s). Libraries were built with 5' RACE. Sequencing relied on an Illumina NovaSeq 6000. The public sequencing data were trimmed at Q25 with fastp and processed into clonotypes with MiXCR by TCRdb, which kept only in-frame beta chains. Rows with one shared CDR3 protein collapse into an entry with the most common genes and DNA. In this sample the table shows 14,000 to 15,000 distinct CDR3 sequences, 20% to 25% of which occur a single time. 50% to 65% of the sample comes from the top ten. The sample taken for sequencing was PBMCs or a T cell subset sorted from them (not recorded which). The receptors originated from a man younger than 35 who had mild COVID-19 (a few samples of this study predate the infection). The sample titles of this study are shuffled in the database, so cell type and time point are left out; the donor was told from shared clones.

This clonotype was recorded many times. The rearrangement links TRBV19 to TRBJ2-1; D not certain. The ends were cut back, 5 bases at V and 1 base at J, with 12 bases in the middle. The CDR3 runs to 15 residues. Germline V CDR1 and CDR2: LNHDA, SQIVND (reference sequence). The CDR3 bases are TGTGCCAGTAGTCCCCGGATACCGTCCTACAATGAGCAGTTCTTC. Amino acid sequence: CASSPRIPSYNEQFF.

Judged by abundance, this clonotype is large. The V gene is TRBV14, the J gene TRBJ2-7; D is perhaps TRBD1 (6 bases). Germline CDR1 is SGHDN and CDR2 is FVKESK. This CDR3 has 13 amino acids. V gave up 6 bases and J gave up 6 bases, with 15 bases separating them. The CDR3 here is CASSTDVQGEQYV. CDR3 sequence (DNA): TGTGCCAGCAGTACGGACGTACAGGGCGAGCAGTACGTC.

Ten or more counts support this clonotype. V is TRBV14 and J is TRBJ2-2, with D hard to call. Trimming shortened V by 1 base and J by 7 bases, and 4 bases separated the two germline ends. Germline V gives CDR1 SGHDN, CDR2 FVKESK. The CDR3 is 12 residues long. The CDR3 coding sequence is TGTGCCAGCAGCCAAGCCCTCGGGGAGCTGTTTTTT. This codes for CASSQALGELFF.

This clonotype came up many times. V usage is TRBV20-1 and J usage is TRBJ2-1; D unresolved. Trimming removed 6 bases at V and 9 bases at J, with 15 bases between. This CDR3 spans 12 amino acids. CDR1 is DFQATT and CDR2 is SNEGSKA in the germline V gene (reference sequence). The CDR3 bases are TGCAGTGCCGACACTGGCCCCCCTGAGCAGTTCTTC. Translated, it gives CSADTGPPEQFF.

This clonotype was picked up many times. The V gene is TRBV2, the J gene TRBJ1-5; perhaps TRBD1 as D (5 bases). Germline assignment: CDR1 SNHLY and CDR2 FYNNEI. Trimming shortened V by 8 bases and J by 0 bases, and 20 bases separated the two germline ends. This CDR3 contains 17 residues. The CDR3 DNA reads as TGTGCCAGCGGGACGGCTGCCGTCACAACTAGCAATCAGCCCCAGCATTTT. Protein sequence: CASGTAAVTTSNQPQHF.

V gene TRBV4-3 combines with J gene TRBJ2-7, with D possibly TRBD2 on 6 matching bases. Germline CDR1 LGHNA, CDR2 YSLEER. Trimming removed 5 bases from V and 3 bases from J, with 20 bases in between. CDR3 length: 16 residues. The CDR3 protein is CASSLRAEGLLYEQYF. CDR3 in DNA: TGCGCCAGCAGCTTAAGGGCGGAGGGCCTCCTCTACGAGCAGTACTTC.

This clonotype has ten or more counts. CDR3 DNA sequence: TGTGCCAGCAAAGGGACAGCCAACTCCTACGAGCAGTACGTC. Protein: CASKGTANSYEQYV. The genes are TRBV2 and TRBJ2-7; 7 bases are shared with TRBD1. The CDR3 loop spans 14 amino acids. Looked up from germline, CDR1 is SNHLY and CDR2 is FYNNEI. V was pared by 7 bases and J by 0 bases, with 6 bases of the junction left unmatched.

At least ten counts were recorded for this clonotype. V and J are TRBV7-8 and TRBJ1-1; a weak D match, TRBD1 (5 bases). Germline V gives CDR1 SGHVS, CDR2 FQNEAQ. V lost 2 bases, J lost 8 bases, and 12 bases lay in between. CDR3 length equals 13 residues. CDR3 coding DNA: TGTGCCAGCAGCTTATGGCGGGGACCCGAAGCTTTCTTT. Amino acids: CASSLWRGPEAFF.

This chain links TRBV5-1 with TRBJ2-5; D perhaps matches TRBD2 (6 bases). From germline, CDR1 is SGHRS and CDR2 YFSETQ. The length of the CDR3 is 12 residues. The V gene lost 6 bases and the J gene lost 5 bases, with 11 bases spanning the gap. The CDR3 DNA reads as TGCGCCAGCAAAAATGCGGGGGAGACCCAGTACTTC. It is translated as CASKNAGETQYF.

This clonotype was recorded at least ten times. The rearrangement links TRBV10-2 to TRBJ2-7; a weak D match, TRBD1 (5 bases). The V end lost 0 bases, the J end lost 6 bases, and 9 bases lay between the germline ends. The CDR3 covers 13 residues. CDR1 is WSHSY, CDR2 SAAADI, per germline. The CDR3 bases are TGCGCCAGCAGTGAGTCGTTAAGGGGCGAGCAGTACGTC. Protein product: CASSESLRGEQYV.

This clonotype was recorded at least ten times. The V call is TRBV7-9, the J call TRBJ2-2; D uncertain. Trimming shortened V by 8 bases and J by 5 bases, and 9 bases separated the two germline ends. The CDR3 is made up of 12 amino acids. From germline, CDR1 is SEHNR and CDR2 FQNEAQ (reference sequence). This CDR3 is CASGRGTGELFF. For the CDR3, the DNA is TGTGCCAGCGGAAGAGGAACCGGGGAGCTGTTTTTT.

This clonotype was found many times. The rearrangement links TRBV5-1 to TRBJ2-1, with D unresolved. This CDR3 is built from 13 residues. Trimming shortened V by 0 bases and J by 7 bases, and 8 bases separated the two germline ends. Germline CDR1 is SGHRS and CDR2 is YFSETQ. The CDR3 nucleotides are TGCGCCAGCAGCTTGGTCTTCCTGAATGAGCAGTTCTTC. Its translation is CASSLVFLNEQFF.

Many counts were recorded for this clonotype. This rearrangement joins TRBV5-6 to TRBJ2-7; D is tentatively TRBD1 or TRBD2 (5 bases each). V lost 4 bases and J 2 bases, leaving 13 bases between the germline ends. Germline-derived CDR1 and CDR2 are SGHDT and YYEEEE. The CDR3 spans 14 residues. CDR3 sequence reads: CASSVGDGPYEQYF. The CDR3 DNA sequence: TGTGCCAGCAGCGTTGGGGACGGACCCTACGAGCAGTACTTC.

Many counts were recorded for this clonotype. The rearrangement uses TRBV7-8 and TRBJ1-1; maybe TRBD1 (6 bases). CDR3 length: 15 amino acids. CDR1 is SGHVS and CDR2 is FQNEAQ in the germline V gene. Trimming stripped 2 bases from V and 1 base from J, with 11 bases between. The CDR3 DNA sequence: TGTGCCAGCAGCTTAAAGGGACACTCGAACACTGAAGCTTTCTTT. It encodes CASSLKGHSNTEAFF.

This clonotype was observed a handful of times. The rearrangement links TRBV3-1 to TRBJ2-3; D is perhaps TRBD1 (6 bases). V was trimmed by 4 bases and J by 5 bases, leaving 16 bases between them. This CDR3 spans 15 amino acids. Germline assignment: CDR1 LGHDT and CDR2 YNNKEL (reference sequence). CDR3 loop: CASSPIDHREDTQYF. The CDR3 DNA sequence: TGTGCCAGCAGCCCGATCGACCACAGGGAAGATACGCAGTATTTT.

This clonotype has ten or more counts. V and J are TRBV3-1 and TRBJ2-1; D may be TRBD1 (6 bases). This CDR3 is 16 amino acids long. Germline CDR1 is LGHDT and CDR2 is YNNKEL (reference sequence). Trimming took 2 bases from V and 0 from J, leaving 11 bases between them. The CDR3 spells CASSQSRGSSYNEQFF. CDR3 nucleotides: TGTGCCAGCAGCCAAAGTAGGGGGAGCTCCTACAATGAGCAGTTCTTC.

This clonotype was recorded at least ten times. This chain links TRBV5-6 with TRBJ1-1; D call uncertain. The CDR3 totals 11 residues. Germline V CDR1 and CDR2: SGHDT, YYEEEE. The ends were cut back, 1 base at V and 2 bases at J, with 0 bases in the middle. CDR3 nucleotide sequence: TGTGCCAGCAGCTTGAACACTGAAGCTTTCTTT. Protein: CASSLNTEAFF.

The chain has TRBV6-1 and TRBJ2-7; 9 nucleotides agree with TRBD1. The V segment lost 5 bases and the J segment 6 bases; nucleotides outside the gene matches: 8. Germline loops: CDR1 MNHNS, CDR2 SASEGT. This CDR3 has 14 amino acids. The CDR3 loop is CASSSRDRVGEQYF. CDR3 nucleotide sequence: TGTGCCAGCAGTTCCCGGGACAGGGTCGGCGAGCAGTACTTC.

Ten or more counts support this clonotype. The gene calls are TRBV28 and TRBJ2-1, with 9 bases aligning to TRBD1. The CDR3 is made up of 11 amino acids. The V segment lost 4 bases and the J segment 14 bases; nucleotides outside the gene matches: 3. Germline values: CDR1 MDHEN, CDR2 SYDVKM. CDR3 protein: CASSSGQGKFF. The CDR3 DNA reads TGTGCCAGCAGTTCGGGACAGGGAAAGTTCTTC. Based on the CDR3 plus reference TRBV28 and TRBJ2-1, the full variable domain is DVKVTQSSRYLVKRTGEKVFLECVQDMDHENMFWYRQDPGLGLRLIYFSYDVKMKEKGDIPEGYSVSREKKERFSLILESASTNQTSMYLCASSSGQGKFFGPGTRLTVL.

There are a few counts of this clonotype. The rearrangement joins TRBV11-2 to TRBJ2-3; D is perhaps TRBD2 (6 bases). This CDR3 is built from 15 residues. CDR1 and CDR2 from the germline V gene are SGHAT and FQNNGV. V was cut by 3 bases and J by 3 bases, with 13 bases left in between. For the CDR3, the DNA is TGTGCCAGCAGCTTCTATACGGGGGAGACAGATACGCAGTATTTT. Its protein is CASSFYTGETDTQYF.

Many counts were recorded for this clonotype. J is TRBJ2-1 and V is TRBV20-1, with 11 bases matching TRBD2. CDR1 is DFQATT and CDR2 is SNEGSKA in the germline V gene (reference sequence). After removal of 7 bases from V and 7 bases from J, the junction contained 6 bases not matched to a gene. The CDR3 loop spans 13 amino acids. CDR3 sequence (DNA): TGCAGTGGGACCGGGACTAGCGGAAATGAGCAGTTCTTC. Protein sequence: CSGTGTSGNEQFF.

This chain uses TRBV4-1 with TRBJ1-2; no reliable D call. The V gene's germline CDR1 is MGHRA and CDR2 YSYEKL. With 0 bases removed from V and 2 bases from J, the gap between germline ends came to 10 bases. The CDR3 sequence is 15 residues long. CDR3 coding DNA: TGCGCCAGCAGCCAAGATCGAGGGCCAAACTATGGCTACACCTTC. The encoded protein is CASSQDRGPNYGYTF.

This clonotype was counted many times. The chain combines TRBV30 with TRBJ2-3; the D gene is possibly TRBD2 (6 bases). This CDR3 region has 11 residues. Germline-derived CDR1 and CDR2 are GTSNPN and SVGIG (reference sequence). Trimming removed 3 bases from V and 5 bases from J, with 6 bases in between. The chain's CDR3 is CAWSGGDTQYF. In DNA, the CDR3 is TGTGCCTGGAGCGGGGGAGATACGCAGTATTTT.

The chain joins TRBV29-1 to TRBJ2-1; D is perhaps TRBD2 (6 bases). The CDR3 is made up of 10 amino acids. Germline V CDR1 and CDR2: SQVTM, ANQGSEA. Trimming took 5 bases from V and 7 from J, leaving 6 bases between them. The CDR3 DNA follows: TGCAGCGTTCGGGGGAATGAGCAGTTCTTC. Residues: CSVRGNEQFF.

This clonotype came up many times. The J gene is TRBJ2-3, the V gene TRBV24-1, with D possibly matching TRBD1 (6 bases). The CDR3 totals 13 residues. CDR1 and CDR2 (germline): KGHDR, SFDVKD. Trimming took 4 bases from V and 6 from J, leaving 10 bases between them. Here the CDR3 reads CATSDRTADTQYF. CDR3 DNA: TGTGCCACCAGTGACAGGACAGCCGATACGCAGTATTTT.

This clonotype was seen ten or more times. The CDR3, as DNA: TGTGCCAGCAGCTTACTCGGAGGGGTTAGCTCCTACGAGCAGTACTTC. Its protein is CASSLLGGVSSYEQYF. The chain joins TRBV13 to TRBJ2-7; TRBD2 is a possible D gene (6 bases). CDR1 and CDR2 (germline): PRHDT, FYEKMQ (reference sequence). Trimming removed 2 bases from V and 0 bases from J, with 14 bases in between. The CDR3 sequence is 16 residues long.

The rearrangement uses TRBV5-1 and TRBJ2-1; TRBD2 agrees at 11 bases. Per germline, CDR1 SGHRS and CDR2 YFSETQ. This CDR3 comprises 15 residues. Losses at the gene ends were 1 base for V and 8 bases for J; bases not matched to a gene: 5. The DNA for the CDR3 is TGCGCCAGCAGCTTGTTGGTAGCGGGGGGGCATGAGCAGTTCTTC. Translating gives CASSLLVAGGHEQFF.

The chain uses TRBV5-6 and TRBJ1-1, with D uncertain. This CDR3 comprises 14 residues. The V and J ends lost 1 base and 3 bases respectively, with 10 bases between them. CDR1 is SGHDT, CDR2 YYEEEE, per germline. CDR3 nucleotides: TGTGCCAGCAGCTTGTCTTGGGTGTACACTGAAGCTTTCTTT. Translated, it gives CASSLSWVYTEAFF.